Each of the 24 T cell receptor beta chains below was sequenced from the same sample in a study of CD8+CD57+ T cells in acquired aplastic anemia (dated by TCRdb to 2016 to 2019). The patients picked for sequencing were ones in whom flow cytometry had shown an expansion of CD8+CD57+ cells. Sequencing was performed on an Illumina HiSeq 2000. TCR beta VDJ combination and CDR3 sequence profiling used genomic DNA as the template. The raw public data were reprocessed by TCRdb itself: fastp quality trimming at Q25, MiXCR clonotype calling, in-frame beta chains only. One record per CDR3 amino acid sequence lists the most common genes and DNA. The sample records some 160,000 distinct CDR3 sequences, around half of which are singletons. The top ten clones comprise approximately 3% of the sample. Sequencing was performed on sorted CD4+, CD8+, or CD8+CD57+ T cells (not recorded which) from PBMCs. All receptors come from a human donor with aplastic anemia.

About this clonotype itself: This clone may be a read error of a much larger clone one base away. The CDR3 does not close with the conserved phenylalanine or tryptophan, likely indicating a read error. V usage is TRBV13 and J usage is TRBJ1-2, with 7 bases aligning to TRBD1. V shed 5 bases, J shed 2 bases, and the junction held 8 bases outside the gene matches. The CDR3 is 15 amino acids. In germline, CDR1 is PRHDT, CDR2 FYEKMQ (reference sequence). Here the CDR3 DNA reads TGTGCCAGCAGCCTCGGACAGGTACCCAACTATGGCTACACCCTC. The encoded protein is CASSLGQVPNYGYTL.

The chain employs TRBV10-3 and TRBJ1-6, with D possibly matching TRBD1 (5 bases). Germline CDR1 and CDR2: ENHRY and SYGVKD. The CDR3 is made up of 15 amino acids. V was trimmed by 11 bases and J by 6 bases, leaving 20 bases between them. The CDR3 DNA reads TGTGCCTCGAAGCAGGGCCCCGTATTTAATTCACCCCTCCACTTT. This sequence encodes CASKQGPVFNSPLHF.

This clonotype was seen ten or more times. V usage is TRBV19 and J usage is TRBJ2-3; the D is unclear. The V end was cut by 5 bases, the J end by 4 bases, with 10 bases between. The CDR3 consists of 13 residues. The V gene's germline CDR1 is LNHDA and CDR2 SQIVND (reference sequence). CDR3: CASSFLSSDTQYF. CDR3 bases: TGTGCCAGTAGTTTCCTTTCGTCAGATACGCAGTATTTT.

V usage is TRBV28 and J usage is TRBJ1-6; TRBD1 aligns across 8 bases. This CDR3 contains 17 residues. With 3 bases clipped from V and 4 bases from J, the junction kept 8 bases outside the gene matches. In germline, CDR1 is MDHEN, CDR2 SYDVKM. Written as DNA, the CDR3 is TGTGCCAGCAGTTTTCGGGGACAGGTCATTTATAATTCACCCCTCCACTTT. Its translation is CASSFRGQVIYNSPLHF.

In DNA form, the CDR3 reads TGTGCCACCGCGAGGGGAAGTTACGAGCAGTACTTC. Translation: CATARGSYEQYF. The chain employs TRBV7-2 and TRBJ2-7; D could derive from TRBD1 or TRBD2 (5 bases each). Germline assignment: CDR1 SGHTA and CDR2 FQGNSA. V was pared by 10 bases and J by 4 bases, with 14 bases between. CDR3 length: 12 residues.

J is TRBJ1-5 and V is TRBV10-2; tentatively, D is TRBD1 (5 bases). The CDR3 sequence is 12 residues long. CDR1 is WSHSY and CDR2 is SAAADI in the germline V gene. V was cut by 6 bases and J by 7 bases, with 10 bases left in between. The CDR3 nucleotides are TGCGCCAGCAGGGACAAATCACAGCCCCAGCATTTT. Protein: CASRDKSQPQHF.

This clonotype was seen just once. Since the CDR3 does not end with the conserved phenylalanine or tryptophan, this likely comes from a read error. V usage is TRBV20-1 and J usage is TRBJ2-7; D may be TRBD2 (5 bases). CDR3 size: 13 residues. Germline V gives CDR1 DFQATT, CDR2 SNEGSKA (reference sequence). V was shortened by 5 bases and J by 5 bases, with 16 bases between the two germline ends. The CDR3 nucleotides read TGCAGTGCTCGCCGGCTCGGAGGAGACGAGCAGTACCTC. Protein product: CSARRLGGDEQYL.

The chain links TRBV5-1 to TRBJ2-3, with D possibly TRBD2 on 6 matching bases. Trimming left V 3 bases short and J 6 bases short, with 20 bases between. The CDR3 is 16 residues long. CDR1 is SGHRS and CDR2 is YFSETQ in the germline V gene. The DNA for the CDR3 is TGCGCCAGCAGCTCCCGGGGGACGGGAATAGGGGATACGCAGTATTTT. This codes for CASSSRGTGIGDTQYF.

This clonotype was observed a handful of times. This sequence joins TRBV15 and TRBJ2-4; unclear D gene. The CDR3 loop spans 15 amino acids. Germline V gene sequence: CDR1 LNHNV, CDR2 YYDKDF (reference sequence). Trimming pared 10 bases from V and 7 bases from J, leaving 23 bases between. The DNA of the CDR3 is TGTGCCAGCAGTGAAATAGGTCGTGGTGGGAACATTCAGTACTTC. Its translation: CASSEIGRGGNIQYF.

The CDR3 DNA reads as TGTGCCAGTAGTATAGGTACATCGATCGATGGCTACACCTTC. This sequence encodes CASSIGTSIDGYTF. The V gene is TRBV19, the J gene TRBJ1-2, with D hard to call. Trimming left V 1 base short and J 6 bases short, with 12 bases between. Per germline, CDR1 LNHDA and CDR2 SQIVND (reference sequence). The CDR3 sequence is 14 residues long.

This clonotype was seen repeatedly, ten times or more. The CDR3 DNA sequence: TGTGCCAGCAGTTTCGGAGATACGCAGTATTTT. Amino acid sequence: CASSFGDTQYF. This chain joins TRBV12-3 or TRBV12-4 and TRBJ2-3; D remains unclear. V lost 3 bases to trimming and J lost 5 bases, with 3 bases between them. The CDR3 sequence is 11 residues long.

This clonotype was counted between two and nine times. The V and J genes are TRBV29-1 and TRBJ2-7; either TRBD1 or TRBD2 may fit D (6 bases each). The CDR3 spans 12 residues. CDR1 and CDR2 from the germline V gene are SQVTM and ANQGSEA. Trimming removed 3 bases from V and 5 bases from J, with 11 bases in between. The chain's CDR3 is CSVEAGGDEQYF. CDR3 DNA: TGCAGCGTTGAGGCCGGGGGCGACGAGCAGTACTTC.

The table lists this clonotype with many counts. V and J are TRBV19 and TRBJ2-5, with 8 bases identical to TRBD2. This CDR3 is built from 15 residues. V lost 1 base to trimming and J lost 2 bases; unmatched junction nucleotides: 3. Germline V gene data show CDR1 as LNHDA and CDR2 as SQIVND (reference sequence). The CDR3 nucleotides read TGTGCCAGTAGTATAGGAGCTAGCGGGCAAGAGACCCAGTACTTC. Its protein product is CASSIGASGQETQYF.

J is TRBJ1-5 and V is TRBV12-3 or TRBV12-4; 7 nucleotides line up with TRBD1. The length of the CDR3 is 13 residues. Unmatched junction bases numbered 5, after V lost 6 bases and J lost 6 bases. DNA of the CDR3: TGTGCCAGCAGCAAGACAGGGATTCAGCCCCAGCATTTT. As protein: CASSKTGIQPQHF.

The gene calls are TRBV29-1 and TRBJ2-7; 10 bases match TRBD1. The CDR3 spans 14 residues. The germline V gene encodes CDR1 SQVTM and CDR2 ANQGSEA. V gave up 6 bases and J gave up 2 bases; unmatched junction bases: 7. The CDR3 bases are TGCAGCGTATCGGGACAGGGGCCAGCCTACGAGCAGTACTTC. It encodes CSVSGQGPAYEQYF.

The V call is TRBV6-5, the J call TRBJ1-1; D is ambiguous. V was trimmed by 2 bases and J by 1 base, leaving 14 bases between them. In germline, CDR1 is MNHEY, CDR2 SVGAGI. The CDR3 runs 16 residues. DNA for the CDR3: TGTGCCAGCAGTTACCTCCGATCGGGCGGGAACACTGAAGCTTTCTTT. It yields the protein CASSYLRSGGNTEAFF.

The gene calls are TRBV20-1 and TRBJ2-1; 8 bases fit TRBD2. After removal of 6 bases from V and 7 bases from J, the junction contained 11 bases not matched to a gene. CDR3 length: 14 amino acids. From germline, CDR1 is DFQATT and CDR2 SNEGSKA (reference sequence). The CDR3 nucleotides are TGCAGTGCCCCCAGCGGGAGAGTAGCGAATGAGCAGTTCTTC. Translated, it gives CSAPSGRVANEQFF.

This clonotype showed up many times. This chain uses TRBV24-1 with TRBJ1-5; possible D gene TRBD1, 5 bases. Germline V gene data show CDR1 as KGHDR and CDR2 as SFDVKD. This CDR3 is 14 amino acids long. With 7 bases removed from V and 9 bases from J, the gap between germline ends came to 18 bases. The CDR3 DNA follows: TGTGCCACCAGCAACCGGGACGGCACGGGGCCCCAGCATTTT. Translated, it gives CATSNRDGTGPQHF.

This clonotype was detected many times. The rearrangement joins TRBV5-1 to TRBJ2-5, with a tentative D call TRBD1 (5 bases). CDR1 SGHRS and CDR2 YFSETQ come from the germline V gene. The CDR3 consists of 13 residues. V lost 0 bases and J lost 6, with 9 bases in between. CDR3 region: CASSLAGLQTQYF. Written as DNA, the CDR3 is TGCGCCAGCAGCTTGGCAGGGTTGCAGACCCAGTACTTC.

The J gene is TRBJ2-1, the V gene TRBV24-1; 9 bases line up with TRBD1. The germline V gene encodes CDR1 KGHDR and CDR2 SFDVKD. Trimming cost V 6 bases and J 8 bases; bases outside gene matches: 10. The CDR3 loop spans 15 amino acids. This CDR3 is CATSTGGDRDHEQFF. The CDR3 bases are TGTGCCACCAGTACTGGGGGGGACAGGGACCATGAGCAGTTCTTC.

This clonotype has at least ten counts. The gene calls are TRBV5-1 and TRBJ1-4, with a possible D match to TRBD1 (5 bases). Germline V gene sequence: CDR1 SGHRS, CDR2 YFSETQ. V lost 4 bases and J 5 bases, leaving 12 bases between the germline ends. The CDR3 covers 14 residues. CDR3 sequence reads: CASSPGRENEKLFF. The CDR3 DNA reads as TGCGCCAGCAGCCCGGGACGGGAAAATGAAAAACTGTTTTTT. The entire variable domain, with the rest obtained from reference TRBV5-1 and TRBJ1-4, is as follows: KAGVTQTPRYLIKTRGQQVTLSCSPISGHRSVSWYQQTPGQGLQFLFEYFSETQRNKGNFPGRFSGRQFSNSRSEMNVSTLELGDSALYLCASSPGRENEKLFFGSGTQLSVL.

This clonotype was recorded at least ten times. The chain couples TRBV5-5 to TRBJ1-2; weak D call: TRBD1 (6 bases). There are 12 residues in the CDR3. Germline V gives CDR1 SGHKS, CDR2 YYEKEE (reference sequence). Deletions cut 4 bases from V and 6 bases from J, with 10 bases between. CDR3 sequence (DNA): TGTGCCAGCAGCCGAGCAGGGGATGGCTACACCTTC. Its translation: CASSRAGDGYTF.

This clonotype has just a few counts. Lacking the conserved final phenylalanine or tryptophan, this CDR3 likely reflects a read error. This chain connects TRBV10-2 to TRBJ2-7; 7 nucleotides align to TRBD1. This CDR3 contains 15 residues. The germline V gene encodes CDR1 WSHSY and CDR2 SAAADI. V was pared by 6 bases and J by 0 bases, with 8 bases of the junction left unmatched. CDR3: CASSPDTGASYEQYS. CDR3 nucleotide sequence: TGCGCCAGCAGCCCTGATACAGGGGCCTCCTACGAGCAGTACTCC.

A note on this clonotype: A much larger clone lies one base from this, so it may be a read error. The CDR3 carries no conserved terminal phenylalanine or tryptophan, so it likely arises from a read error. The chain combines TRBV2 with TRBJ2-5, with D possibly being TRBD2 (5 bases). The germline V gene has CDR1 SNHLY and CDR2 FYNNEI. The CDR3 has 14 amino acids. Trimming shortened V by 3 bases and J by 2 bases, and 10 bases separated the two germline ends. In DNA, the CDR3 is TGTGCCAGCAGTGAGAACGGGGATCAAGAGACCCAGTACCTC. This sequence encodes CASSENGDQETQYL.